Each of the 20 T cell receptor beta chains below was sequenced from the same sample in a study of blood T cell repertoires in COVID-19. Generated by immunoSEQ multiplex PCR, the TCRdb table keeps only in-frame clones and is missing some. The repertoire has approximately 170,000 clones, approximately 79% of them found once; the top ten carry about 3%. Sequencing used peripheral blood. The receptors come from a woman older than 75 with acute or convalescent COVID-19.

J is TRBJ1-1 and V is TRBV19; 7 bases are shared with TRBD1. After removal of 5 bases from V and 9 bases from J, the junction contained 9 bases not matched to a gene. Germline V gene sequence: CDR1 LNHDA, CDR2 SQIVND (reference sequence). The CDR3 extends over 13 amino acids. In DNA form, the CDR3 reads TGTGCCAGTAGTCGAGACAGGGTTGGAAAAGCTTTCTTT. It yields the protein CASSRDRVGKAFF.

This clone occurred a few times. The J gene is TRBJ2-1, the V gene TRBV7-2, with 11 bases aligning to TRBD2. The germline CDR1 and CDR2 sequences are SGHTA and FQGNSA. Unmatched junction bases numbered 5, after V lost 1 base and J lost 9 bases. This CDR3 has 15 residues. This CDR3 is CASSLVSGGDFEQFF. The DNA for the CDR3 is TGTGCCAGCAGCTTAGTTAGCGGGGGGGATTTTGAGCAGTTCTTC. Complete variable domain (other parts from reference TRBV7-2 and TRBJ2-1): GAGVSQSPSNKVTEKGKDVELRCDPISGHTALYWYRQSLGQGLEFLIYFQGNSAPDKSGLPSDRFSAERTGGSVSTLTIQRTQQEDSAVYLCASSLVSGGDFEQFFGPGTRLTVL.

The CDR3 loop reads CASSPPGGETQYF. The CDR3 region has the DNA TGTGCCAGTAGTCCCCCGGGTGGGGAGACCCAGTACTTC. This sequence joins TRBV19 and TRBJ2-5; D gene ambiguous. This CDR3 has 13 amino acids. CDR1 and CDR2 (germline): LNHDA, SQIVND (reference sequence). V was cut by 5 bases and J by 5 bases, with 12 bases left in between.

V usage is TRBV9 and J usage is TRBJ1-1; 7 bases fit TRBD1. Germline CDR1 reads SGDLS; CDR2 reads YYNGEE. CDR3 length: 16 residues. The J segment lost 3 bases and the V segment lost 2 bases, leaving 10 bases of the junction unmatched. The CDR3: CASSVDRTGQHTEAFF. The DNA of the CDR3 is TGTGCCAGCAGCGTGGACAGGACAGGTCAACACACTGAAGCTTTCTTT.

This chain links TRBV14 with TRBJ1-2, with 11 bases lining up with TRBD1. This CDR3 is 13 amino acids long. V was pared by 6 bases and J by 5 bases, with 2 bases of the junction left unmatched. Germline CDR1 SGHDN, CDR2 FVKESK. DNA for the CDR3: TGTGCCAGCAGAGGACAGGGGGCGTATGGCTACACCTTC. Protein product: CASRGQGAYGYTF. Drawing the rest from reference TRBV14 and TRBJ1-2, the complete variable domain is EAGVTQFPSHSVIEKGQTVTLRCDPISGHDNLYWYRRVMGKEIKFLLHFVKESKQDESGMPNNRFLAERTGGTYSTLKVQPAELEDSGVYFCASRGQGAYGYTFGSGTRLTVV.

This clone was counted only a few times. V usage is TRBV6-2 or TRBV6-3 and J usage is TRBJ2-5, with TRBD2 matching over 9 bases. Trimming cost V 6 bases and J 2 bases; bases outside gene matches: 7. Germline lookup yields CDR1 MNHEY and CDR2 SVGEGT. The CDR3 spans 15 residues. CDR3 loop: CASSRTSGLQETQYF. The CDR3 nucleotides are TGTGCCAGCAGCCGAACTAGCGGGCTTCAAGAGACCCAGTACTTC.

This sequence joins TRBV28 and TRBJ2-2; D gene uncertain. CDR1 is MDHEN, CDR2 SYDVKM, per germline. The CDR3 is made up of 12 amino acids. V lost 2 bases and J 6 bases, leaving 4 bases between the germline ends. As DNA, the CDR3 is TGTGCCAGCAGTTTAGCGTCCGGGGAGCTGTTTTTT. Translation: CASSLASGELFF.

This clone appeared a few times. The chain employs TRBV13 and TRBJ1-1, with D maybe TRBD1 (5 bases). There are 15 residues in the CDR3. Looked up from germline, CDR1 is PRHDT and CDR2 is FYEKMQ (reference sequence). V lost 1 base and J 5 bases, leaving 14 bases between the germline ends. The CDR3 sequence: CASSLEGARGTEAFF. In nucleotides, the CDR3 is TGTGCCAGCAGCTTAGAAGGGGCGCGGGGTACTGAAGCTTTCTTT.

The rearrangement links TRBV5-6 to TRBJ1-4; 7 bases are shared with TRBD1. This CDR3 spans 15 amino acids. V was clipped by 4 bases and J by 3 bases; unmatched bases: 6. CDR1 is SGHDT, CDR2 YYEEEE, per germline. The chain's CDR3 is CASSISGGSNEKLFF. CDR3 in DNA: TGTGCCAGCAGCATATCAGGGGGATCTAATGAAAAACTGTTTTTT.

This clone appeared a single time. V gene TRBV28 combines with J gene TRBJ2-7, with TRBD1 identical over 10 bases. Unmatched junction bases numbered 13, after V lost 4 bases and J lost 7 bases. Per germline, CDR1 MDHEN and CDR2 SYDVKM. The CDR3 has 16 residues. DNA for the CDR3: TGTGCCAGCAGTTCTCCACGTGGACAGGGGGGAGGAGAGCAGTACTTC. Translating it yields CASSSPRGQGGGEQYF.

DNA for the CDR3: TGTGCCAGCAGTTTGTATCCGGGTCTTTCATCTAATGAAAAACTGTTTTTT. Its translation: CASSLYPGLSSNEKLFF. The chain recombines TRBV28 with TRBJ1-4; the D is unclear. In germline, CDR1 is MDHEN, CDR2 SYDVKM. V shed 3 bases and J shed 3 bases, with 17 bases lying between them. This CDR3 spans 17 amino acids.

The chain is built from TRBV7-9 and TRBJ1-3; 11 nucleotides agree with TRBD1. The CDR3 is 15 amino acids. Germline CDR1 and CDR2: SEHNR and FQNEAQ (reference sequence). The ends lost 1 base at V and 9 bases at J; junction bases unmatched: 5. Here the CDR3 reads CASSLGGQGAGTIYF. CDR3 sequence (DNA): TGTGCCAGCAGCTTAGGTGGACAGGGGGCCGGCACCATATATTTT.

J is TRBJ2-1 and V is TRBV2; D uncertain. Germline assignment: CDR1 SNHLY and CDR2 FYNNEI. This CDR3 spans 12 amino acids. The germline V and J ends were trimmed by 7 bases and 4 bases, with 8 bases remaining between them. CDR3 DNA sequence: TGTGCCAGCACCAGCGATTACAATGAGCAGTTCTTC. This codes for CASTSDYNEQFF.

The rearrangement uses TRBV10-1 and TRBJ1-6; D is uncertain. The germline V gene encodes CDR1 WNHNN and CDR2 SYGVQD (reference sequence). Trimming cost V 4 bases and J 8 bases, with 9 bases left between them. The CDR3 contains 13 residues. CDR3 DNA: TGCGCCAGCAGTGTGGCAGTTGATTCACCCCTCCACTTT. Protein sequence: CASSVAVDSPLHF.

In regard to this clone: The germline gene is not matched at one end of the junction; a read error may be the cause. This rearrangement joins TRBV5-1 to TRBJ2-1; 9 bases are a match to TRBD2. CDR1 and CDR2 from the germline V gene are SGHRS and YFSETQ. This CDR3 has 15 amino acids. CDR3 coding DNA: TGCGTCAGCGCCAAACTCGCGGGAGGGCCTAATGAGCAGTTCTTC. This codes for CVSAKLAGGPNEQFF.

The chain links TRBV18 to TRBJ1-2; perhaps TRBD1 as D (5 bases). This CDR3 comprises 14 residues. Germline V gene sequence: CDR1 KGHSH, CDR2 LQKENI. Trimming shortened V by 5 bases and J by 4 bases, and 14 bases separated the two germline ends. This CDR3 is CASSAGERAYGYTF. The CDR3 DNA sequence: TGTGCCAGCTCAGCGGGGGAACGGGCCTATGGCTACACCTTC.

The rearrangement joins TRBV6-5 to TRBJ2-7; 7 bases are a match to TRBD1. The CDR3 is made up of 14 amino acids. V gave up 2 bases and J gave up 3 bases; unmatched junction bases: 4. Germline V lookup: CDR1 MNHEY, CDR2 SVGAGI. Written as DNA, the CDR3 is TGTGCCAGCAGTTACGGGGGACAGAACTACGAGCAGTACTTC. Amino acids: CASSYGGQNYEQYF.

This chain links TRBV14 with TRBJ1-1; tentative D call: TRBD1 (6 bases). The CDR3 length is 14 residues. CDR1 and CDR2 from the germline V gene are SGHDN and FVKESK. The V gene lost 3 bases and the J gene lost 3 bases, with 11 bases spanning the gap. The CDR3 coding sequence is TGTGCCAGCAGCCACAGGGGATTCGACACTGAAGCTTTCTTT. Amino acid sequence: CASSHRGFDTEAFF.

This clone was counted between two and nine times. The chain combines TRBV27 with TRBJ1-2; D is ambiguous. This CDR3 spans 10 amino acids. V was pared by 8 bases and J by 8 bases, with 9 bases between. Germline CDR1 is MNHEY and CDR2 is SMNVEV (reference sequence). CDR3 nucleotide sequence: TGTGCCAGCGTACAGCGGGGCTACACCTTC. This gives the protein CASVQRGYTF.

Here the CDR3 reads CASSQEGGDTIYF. CDR3 nucleotides: TGTGCCAGCAGCCAAGAAGGCGGCGACACCATATATTTT. The chain uses TRBV4-2 and TRBJ1-3; the D is unclear. The CDR3 has 13 residues. V was clipped by 0 bases and J by 8 bases, with 8 bases between them. CDR1 and CDR2 from the germline V gene are LGHNA and YNFKEQ.